A single sample is the source of the 4 T cell receptor beta chains below, sequenced in a study of cytomegalovirus exposure and HLA in healthy donors. Primers included in the PCR were 60 Vbeta and 13 Jbeta primers. Repertoires were generated with immunoSEQ multiplex PCR, while TCRdb's copy carries only in-frame clones and drops some. Here the sample spans approximately 90,000 clones, about 73% being singletons. Sequenced material: PBMCs. The receptor source for this set is a woman aged 50 to 60 in good health and CMV-seropositive.

V gene TRBV19 combines with J gene TRBJ2-7; 7 bases align to TRBD2. CDR3 length: 15 amino acids. Germline CDR1 and CDR2: LNHDA and SQIVND (reference sequence). V dropped 5 bases and J dropped 0; count of bases not matched to a gene: 7. This CDR3 is CASSASGGSSYEQYF. The CDR3 region has the DNA TGTGCCAGTAGTGCCTCCGGCGGGAGCTCCTACGAGCAGTACTTC. The entire variable domain, with the rest obtained from reference TRBV19 and TRBJ2-7, is as follows: DGGITQSPKYLFRKEGQNVTLSCEQNLNHDAMYWYRQDPGQGLRLIYYSQIVNDFQKGDIAEGYSVSREKKESFPLTVTSAQKNPTAFYLCASSASGGSSYEQYFGPGTRLTVT.

The chain has TRBV7-2 and TRBJ2-3; tentative D call: TRBD1 (5 bases). The CDR3 has 13 amino acids. Trimming took 3 bases from V and 1 from J, leaving 5 bases between them. Germline-derived CDR1 and CDR2 are SGHTA and FQGNSA. CDR3 sequence reads: CASSLGRTDTQYF. Here the CDR3 DNA reads TGTGCCAGCAGCTTGGGGCGCACAGATACGCAGTATTTT.

This chain links TRBV5-1 with TRBJ2-7; no firm D call. V lost 0 bases to trimming and J lost 4 bases, with 20 bases between them. CDR1 is SGHRS and CDR2 is YFSETQ in the germline V gene. The CDR3 sequence is 17 residues long. Here the CDR3 DNA reads TGCGCCAGCAGCTTGGGGCCCATGAGACTTCACTTATACGAGCAGTACTTC. This translates into CASSLGPMRLHLYEQYF.

This rearrangement joins TRBV2 to TRBJ2-1, with 9 nucleotides matching TRBD1. With V trimmed by 6 bases and J by 8 bases, 5 bases remained unmatched. The CDR3 contains 13 residues. Germline V gene sequence: CDR1 SNHLY, CDR2 FYNNEI. The CDR3 is CASRQGAIHEQFF. The CDR3 DNA sequence: TGTGCCAGCAGACAGGGGGCGATCCATGAGCAGTTCTTC.